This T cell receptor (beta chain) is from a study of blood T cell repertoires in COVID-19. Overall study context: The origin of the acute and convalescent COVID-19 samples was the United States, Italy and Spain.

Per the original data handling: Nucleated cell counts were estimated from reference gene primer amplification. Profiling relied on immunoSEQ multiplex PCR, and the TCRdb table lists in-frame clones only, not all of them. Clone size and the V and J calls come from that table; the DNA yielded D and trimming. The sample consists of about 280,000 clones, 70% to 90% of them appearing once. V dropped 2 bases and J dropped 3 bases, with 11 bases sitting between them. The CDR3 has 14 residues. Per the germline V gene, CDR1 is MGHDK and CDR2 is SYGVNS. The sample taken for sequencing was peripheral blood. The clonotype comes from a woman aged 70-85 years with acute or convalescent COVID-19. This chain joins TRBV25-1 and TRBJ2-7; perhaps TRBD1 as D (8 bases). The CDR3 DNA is TGTGCCAGCAGTGAACACAGGGGGGGCTACGAGCAGTACTTC. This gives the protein CASSEHRGGYEQYF.